A single sample gave rise to the 9 T cell receptor beta chains below, sequenced in a study of blood T cell repertoires in COVID-19. The repertoire was sequenced with immunoSEQ multiplex PCR; TCRdb's copy has only in-frame clones and lacks some. The sample contains about 89,000 clones, approximately 90% of which appear only once. The sample consisted of peripheral blood. Receptors originate from a human donor with active COVID-19. The donor label of this sample is uncertain.

The rearrangement links TRBV19 to TRBJ2-1, with a possible D match to TRBD2 (5 bases). V was pared by 1 base and J by 9 bases, with 7 bases between. The CDR3 totals 12 residues. Germline CDR1 LNHDA, CDR2 SQIVND (reference sequence). CDR3 nucleotides: TGTGCCAGTAGTATAGGGGAGCGTGAGCAGTTCTTC. Translating gives CASSIGEREQFF. The full variable domain, completed using reference TRBV19 and TRBJ2-1, is DGGITQSPKYLFRKEGQNVTLSCEQNLNHDAMYWYRQDPGQGLRLIYYSQIVNDFQKGDIAEGYSVSREKKESFPLTVTSAQKNPTAFYLCASSIGEREQFFGPGTRLTVL.

The chain links TRBV24-1 to TRBJ2-7; 9 positions match TRBD1. V shed 4 bases, J shed 5 bases, and the junction held 8 bases outside the gene matches. The CDR3 runs to 15 residues. CDR1 KGHDR and CDR2 SFDVKD come from the germline V gene. The CDR3 sequence is CATSDPRTGAHEQYF. For the CDR3, the DNA is TGTGCCACCAGTGACCCCCGGACAGGGGCGCACGAGCAGTACTTC.

The chain is built from TRBV9 and TRBJ2-3, with D possibly being TRBD2 (5 bases). Trimming took off 0 bases at V and 6 bases at J, with 8 bases between the two ends. The length of the CDR3 is 13 residues. CDR1 is SGDLS, CDR2 YYNGEE, per germline. The CDR3 spells CASSVALADTQYF. The DNA for the CDR3 is TGTGCCAGCAGCGTAGCTCTAGCCGATACGCAGTATTTT.

V and J are TRBV5-1 and TRBJ2-4, with D possibly TRBD1 on 6 matching bases. From germline, CDR1 is SGHRS and CDR2 YFSETQ. Deletions cut 4 bases from V and 9 bases from J, with 14 bases between. The CDR3 is 13 residues long. The DNA for the CDR3 is TGCGCCAGCAGCCTTGGGAGACAGGCCATTCAGTACTTC. Translating it yields CASSLGRQAIQYF.

The chain employs TRBV6-5 and TRBJ1-1; 11 bases align to TRBD1. Germline assignment: CDR1 MNHEY and CDR2 SVGAGI. Trimming removed 7 bases from V and 9 bases from J; junction bases left unmatched: 4. There are 12 residues in the CDR3. The CDR3 here is CASTRDRGKAFF. The CDR3 region has the DNA TGTGCCAGCACGAGGGACAGGGGGAAAGCTTTCTTT.

The V call is TRBV12-3 or TRBV12-4, the J call TRBJ1-2; 7 bases agree with TRBD1. Losses at the gene ends were 5 bases for V and 8 bases for J; bases not matched to a gene: 8. The CDR3 sequence is 13 residues long. In nucleotides, the CDR3 is TGTGCCAGCAGTCCCGGGACAGTAGCCGGCTACACCTTC. Its translation: CASSPGTVAGYTF.

This chain links TRBV3-1 (or the pseudogene TRBV3-2) with TRBJ1-4; 8 nucleotides align to TRBD1. Per the germline V gene, CDR1 is LGHDT and CDR2 is YNNKEL (reference sequence). V lost 0 bases to trimming and J lost 6 bases; unmatched junction nucleotides: 3. The CDR3 totals 15 residues. The CDR3 sequence: CASSQDPGGDEKLFF. CDR3 coding DNA: TGTGCCAGCAGCCAAGACCCAGGGGGCGATGAAAAACTGTTTTTT.

This chain uses TRBV3-1 (or the pseudogene TRBV3-2) with TRBJ2-3; possible D gene TRBD2, 6 bases. Germline CDR1 is LGHDT and CDR2 is YNNKEL (reference sequence). Between the trimmed V and J ends, which lost 0 bases and 4 bases, there was a span of 11 bases. The CDR3 is 15 amino acids. CDR3 DNA: TGTGCCAGCAGCCAAGACCAGACTAGGGCAGATACGCAGTATTTT. This sequence encodes CASSQDQTRADTQYF.

The gene calls are TRBV28 and TRBJ1-2; possibly TRBD1 for D (5 bases). Trimming left V 5 bases short and J 4 bases short, with 11 bases between. The germline V gene has CDR1 MDHEN and CDR2 SYDVKM. CDR3 length: 13 residues. In nucleotides, the CDR3 is TGTGCCAGCAGTCCCGAGACAGTCTATGGCTACACCTTC. Its translation: CASSPETVYGYTF.